The clone carrying this T cell receptor (beta chain) showed up just a few times. This record comes from a study of regulatory T cells in long-lasting Graves disease. iRepertoire HTBI primers and Arm-PCR of CDR3 regions built TCR beta libraries. Via MiXCR, TCRdb re-called the multiplex PCR reads, giving one row per CDR3 protein. The sample contains about 240,000 distinct CDR3 sequences, 20% to 25% of which appear only once. As to time point: newly diagnosed GD, antithyroid drugs for less than 3 months. Preparation of the TCR library used RNA extracted from PBMCs. CDR1 is SGHDN, CDR2 FVKESK, per germline. There are 14 residues in the CDR3. J lost 6 bases, V lost 4 bases, and 3 bases had no gene match.

The clonotype was recovered from a female donor with Graves disease. This chain joins TRBV14 and TRBJ2-2; TRBD2 agrees at 9 bases. Specimen: peripheral blood mononuclear cells (PBMCs), collected at new diagnosis, from a patient treated with antithyroid drugs. CDR3 amino acids: CASSPLAGSGELFF. CDR3 nucleotide sequence: TGTGCCAGCAGCCCCCTAGCGGGATCCGGGGAGCTGTTTTTT.